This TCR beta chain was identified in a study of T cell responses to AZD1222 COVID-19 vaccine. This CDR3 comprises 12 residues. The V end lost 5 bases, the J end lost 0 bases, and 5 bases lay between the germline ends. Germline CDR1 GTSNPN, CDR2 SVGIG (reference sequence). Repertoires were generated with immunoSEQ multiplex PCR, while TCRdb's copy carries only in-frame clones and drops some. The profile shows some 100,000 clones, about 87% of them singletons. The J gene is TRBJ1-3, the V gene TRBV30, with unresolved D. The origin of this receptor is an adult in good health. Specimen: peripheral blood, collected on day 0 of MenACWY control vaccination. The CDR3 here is CAWSTSGNTIYF. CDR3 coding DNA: TGTGCCTGGTCCACCTCTGGAAACACCATATATTTT.